One and the same sample provided the 31 T cell receptor beta chains below, sequenced in a study of blood T cell repertoires in COVID-19. Only in-frame clones appear in the TCRdb table, and some are missing; sequencing was by immunoSEQ multiplex PCR. The sample lists roughly 300,000 clones; roughly 79% were seen once. The sequencing sample was made of peripheral blood. The receptors derive from a woman aged 55-75 years with active or convalescent COVID-19.

The V call is TRBV4-2, the J call TRBJ2-2; tentatively, D is TRBD1 (5 bases). The CDR3 loop spans 14 amino acids. Germline V gives CDR1 LGHNA, CDR2 YNFKEQ. Trimming left V 2 bases short and J 9 bases short, with 13 bases between. The DNA for the CDR3 is TGTGCCAGCAGCCAAACCCGACAGTTCAGGGAGCTGTTTTTT. Residues: CASSQTRQFRELFF.

This clone was detected once. The rearrangement joins TRBV24-1 to TRBJ1-5; 7 bases match TRBD1. Germline values: CDR1 KGHDR, CDR2 SFDVKD. V lost 7 bases and J lost 4; bases outside the gene matches: 3. The CDR3 totals 13 residues. The CDR3 DNA sequence: TGTGCCACCAGCCAGGGGGGTAATCAGCCCCAGCATTTT. The encoded protein is CATSQGGNQPQHF.

V usage is TRBV6-2 or TRBV6-3 and J usage is TRBJ1-5, with a possible D match to TRBD1 (5 bases). This CDR3 comprises 14 residues. Trimming removed 5 bases at V and 3 bases at J, with 11 bases between. In germline, CDR1 is MNHEY, CDR2 SVGEGT. Written as DNA, the CDR3 is TGTGCCAGCAGTGGACACTCATACAATCAGCCCCAGCATTTT. Its translation is CASSGHSYNQPQHF.

The chain recombines TRBV7-6 with TRBJ2-7, with 9 bases aligning to TRBD2. Looked up from germline, CDR1 is SGHVS and CDR2 is FNYEAQ. J was trimmed by 0 bases and V by 5 bases; bases with no gene match: 8. The CDR3 length is 16 residues. The CDR3 nucleotides are TGTGCCAGCAGCCAGACTAGCGGAGTAGGCTCCTACGAGCAGTACTTC. Protein product: CASSQTSGVGSYEQYF. The complete variable domain, with remaining parts taken from reference TRBV7-6 and TRBJ2-7, reads GAGVSQSPRYKVTKRGQDVALRCDPISGHVSLYWYRQALGQGPEFLTYFNYEAQQDKSGLPNDRFSAERPEGSISTLTIQRTEQRDSAMYRCASSQTSGVGSYEQYFGPGTRLTVT.

The chain employs TRBV15 and TRBJ1-2; D may be TRBD1 (5 bases). Germline CDR1 is LNHNV and CDR2 is YYDKDF (reference sequence). The ends were cut back, 4 bases at V and 4 bases at J, with 13 bases in the middle. This CDR3 comprises 14 residues. For the CDR3, the DNA is TGTGCCACCAGCAACGGGGGACGGTTCTATGGCTACACCTTC. As protein: CATSNGGRFYGYTF.

This clone was found many times. The chain uses TRBV4-3 and TRBJ2-5; the D is unclear. This CDR3 has 13 amino acids. From germline, CDR1 is LGHNA and CDR2 YSLEER. V gave up 1 base and J gave up 5 bases, with 8 bases separating them. CDR3 sequence (DNA): TGCGCCAGCAGCCAAGCACGGTGGGAGACCCAGTACTTC. Protein sequence: CASSQARWETQYF.

In its sample, this clone was seen once. The V and J genes are TRBV6-5 and TRBJ2-4, with a tentative D call TRBD1 (6 bases). Per germline, CDR1 MNHEY and CDR2 SVGAGI. V was clipped by 4 bases and J by 0 bases, with 13 bases between them. The CDR3 length is 16 residues. The CDR3 DNA reads TGTGCCAGCAGTTCCCCCAGACAGGTAGCCAAAAACATTCAGTACTTC. Protein sequence: CASSSPRQVAKNIQYF.

The chain links TRBV7-9 to TRBJ1-2; a weak D match, TRBD1 (5 bases). Germline V CDR1 and CDR2: SEHNR, FQNEAQ (reference sequence). V was clipped by 10 bases and J by 0 bases, with 12 bases between them. CDR3 length: 13 residues. The CDR3, as DNA: TGTGCCATGGGGCAGGCGCCTAACTATGGCTACACCTTC. Protein sequence: CAMGQAPNYGYTF.

This sequence joins TRBV13 and TRBJ1-2, with TRBD1 matching 10 bases. The CDR3 covers 16 residues. The V and J ends lost 5 bases and 8 bases, in that order; junction bases with no gene match: 14. Germline values: CDR1 PRHDT, CDR2 FYEKMQ (reference sequence). The CDR3 protein is CASSPGQGIGLDGYTF. CDR3 bases: TGTGCCAGCAGCCCGGGACAGGGGATCGGTTTGGACGGCTACACCTTC.

The chain combines TRBV2 with TRBJ2-3, with 13 bases fitting TRBD2. The CDR3 is made up of 15 amino acids. Trimming took 2 bases from V and 9 from J; bases not matched to a gene: 5. Germline V gene lookup returns CDR1 SNHLY and CDR2 FYNNEI. This CDR3 is CASSETSGGAGTQYF. CDR3 nucleotide sequence: TGTGCCAGCAGTGAAACTAGCGGGGGGGCCGGGACGCAGTATTTT. The full variable domain, rest sourced from reference TRBV2 and TRBJ2-3, is EPEVTQTPSHQVTQMGQEVILRCVPISNHLYFYWYRQILGQKVEFLVSFYNNEISEKSEIFDDQFSVERPDGSNFTLKIRSTKLEDSAMYFCASSETSGGAGTQYFGPGTRLTVL.

A remark on this clone: This same CDR3 is encoded by further DNA sequences in the sample. The rearrangement joins TRBV18 to TRBJ2-7; D is uncertain. Germline V gives CDR1 KGHSH, CDR2 LQKENI. Trimming left V 3 bases short and J 4 bases short, with 7 bases between. The CDR3 runs to 12 residues. CDR3 in DNA: TGTGCCAGCTCACCGACTTCTTACGAGCAGTACTTC. Residues: CASSPTSYEQYF. Variable domain in full (rest from reference TRBV18 and TRBJ2-7): NAGVMQNPRHLVRRRGQEARLRCSPMKGHSHVYWYRQLPEEGLKFMVYLQKENIIDESGMPKERFSAEFPKEGPSILRIQQVVRGDSAAYFCASSPTSYEQYFGPGTRLTVT.

This chain joins TRBV3-1 (or the pseudogene TRBV3-2) and TRBJ1-5; TRBD1 aligns across 7 bases. The V gene's germline CDR1 is LGHDT and CDR2 YNNKEL (reference sequence). The CDR3 loop spans 19 amino acids. V lost 4 bases, J lost 0 bases, and 15 bases stayed unmatched. The CDR3 nucleotides read TGTGCCAGCAGCCCCTCGACAGGGAAGCAAGCTTATAGCAATCAGCCCCAGCATTTT. Its protein is CASSPSTGKQAYSNQPQHF.

CDR3: CASSVVQGMAGELFF. Here the CDR3 DNA reads TGTGCCAGCAGCGTCGTACAGGGGATGGCCGGGGAGCTGTTTTTT. J is TRBJ2-2 and V is TRBV9; 7 nucleotides match TRBD1. V gave up 2 bases and J gave up 6 bases; unmatched junction bases: 7. Germline V gives CDR1 SGDLS, CDR2 YYNGEE. The CDR3 length is 15 residues. Using reference TRBV9 and TRBJ2-2 for the parts outside the CDR3, the full variable domain is DSGVTQTPKHLITATGQRVTLRCSPRSGDLSVYWYQQSLDQGLQFLIQYYNGEERAKGNILERFSAQQFPDLHSELNLSSLELGDSALYFCASSVVQGMAGELFFGEGSRLTVL.

V is TRBV10-2 and J is TRBJ1-2; D may be TRBD1 (5 bases). The germline V gene has CDR1 WSHSY and CDR2 SAAADI. The CDR3 is 15 residues long. Trimming took 0 bases from V and 8 from J, leaving 16 bases between them. CDR3 amino acids: CASSESIGRVGGYTF. DNA of the CDR3: TGCGCCAGCAGTGAGTCGATTGGCAGGGTGGGCGGCTACACCTTC.

This chain uses TRBV11-2 with TRBJ1-2; 9 nucleotides match TRBD1. CDR1 is SGHAT, CDR2 FQNNGV, per germline. V shed 6 bases and J 5 bases; nucleotides not matched to a gene: 10. The CDR3 totals 15 residues. The CDR3 region is CASRGRTGAGYGYTF. DNA for the CDR3: TGTGCCAGCAGAGGAAGGACAGGGGCCGGGTATGGCTACACCTTC.

This clone was seen more than once but under ten times. The V call is TRBV20-1, the J call TRBJ2-7; D may be TRBD2 (6 bases). Germline lookup yields CDR1 DFQATT and CDR2 SNEGSKA (reference sequence). The CDR3 length is 11 residues. The CDR3 nucleotides are TGCAGCACCTGGGAGGACCGGACGCAGTACTTC. Protein sequence: CSTWEDRTQYF.

In its sample, this clone was seen a few times. This chain joins TRBV3-1 (or the pseudogene TRBV3-2) and TRBJ2-3, with D unresolved. The CDR3 runs 15 residues. Germline loops: CDR1 LGHDT, CDR2 YNNKEL (reference sequence). Trimming took off 5 bases at V and 4 bases at J, with 16 bases between the two ends. CDR3 amino acids: CASSSMAFPPDTQYF. The CDR3 DNA reads as TGTGCCAGCAGCTCCATGGCTTTTCCTCCAGATACGCAGTATTTT.

The chain couples TRBV5-1 to TRBJ2-2, with TRBD1 matching over 9 bases. The CDR3 has 17 amino acids. CDR1 SGHRS and CDR2 YFSETQ come from the germline V gene. V lost 5 bases to trimming and J lost 14 bases; unmatched junction nucleotides: 22. DNA for the CDR3: TGCGCCAGCAGGTTAAACGCCGGGACAGGGAGTGAGGCGGAACTGTTTTTT. Residues: CASRLNAGTGSEAELFF.

The rearrangement joins TRBV7-8 to TRBJ2-7, with a possible D match to TRBD1 (6 bases). Germline V gene lookup returns CDR1 SGHVS and CDR2 FQNEAQ. This CDR3 has 14 amino acids. V lost 5 bases and J lost 0, with 11 bases in between. In DNA form, the CDR3 reads TGTGCCAGCAGCCCGACAGGACCCTCCTACGAGCAGTACTTC. It specifies CASSPTGPSYEQYF.

V is TRBV3-1 (or the pseudogene TRBV3-2) and J is TRBJ2-2, with TRBD2 matching 9 bases. V was clipped by 3 bases and J by 6 bases; unmatched bases: 11. This CDR3 comprises 17 residues. Germline lookup yields CDR1 LGHDT and CDR2 YNNKEL (reference sequence). CDR3 coding DNA: TGTGCCAGCAGCCACCCCCGGCTAGCGGGGCCCGCCGGGGAGCTGTTTTTT. As protein: CASSHPRLAGPAGELFF.

V and J are TRBV25-1 and TRBJ1-3; perhaps TRBD1 as D (6 bases). The CDR3 runs to 13 residues. Per the germline V gene, CDR1 is MGHDK and CDR2 is SYGVNS. The V end lost 5 bases, the J end lost 7 bases, and 12 bases lay between the germline ends. The CDR3 coding sequence is TGTGCCAGCAGTCCCCAGGGGTTCAACACCATATATTTT. This encodes CASSPQGFNTIYF.

The CDR3 loop reads CASSLQGSTYEQYF. The CDR3 DNA is TGCGCCAGCAGCTTGCAGGGGTCGACCTACGAGCAGTACTTC. The chain recombines TRBV5-1 with TRBJ2-7; maybe TRBD1 (6 bases). Germline V lookup: CDR1 SGHRS, CDR2 YFSETQ. Deletions cut 1 base from V and 2 bases from J, with 10 bases between. The CDR3 runs 14 residues. Full variable domain (rest looked up from reference TRBV5-1 and TRBJ2-7): KAGVTQTPRYLIKTRGQQVTLSCSPISGHRSVSWYQQTPGQGLQFLFEYFSETQRNKGNFPGRFSGRQFSNSRSEMNVSTLELGDSALYLCASSLQGSTYEQYFGPGTRLTVT.

The rearrangement links TRBV7-9 to TRBJ1-3, with D uncertain. The V end was cut by 2 bases, the J end by 5 bases, with 10 bases between. Germline V CDR1 and CDR2: SEHNR, FQNEAQ (reference sequence). This CDR3 comprises 14 residues. For the CDR3, the DNA is TGTGCCAGCAGCTTAAGAGTAACCAGAAACACCATATATTTT. It codes for CASSLRVTRNTIYF.

The chain joins TRBV18 to TRBJ1-2; the match to TRBD1 covers 8 bases. CDR1 is KGHSH and CDR2 is LQKENI in the germline V gene. Trimming took 3 bases from V and 5 from J; bases not matched to a gene: 5. The CDR3 runs 14 residues. The CDR3 protein is CASSPGQDSYGYTF. The CDR3 coding sequence is TGTGCCAGCTCACCGGGACAGGACTCTTATGGCTACACCTTC.

This chain uses TRBV7-3 with TRBJ2-2; 8 nucleotides match TRBD1. The CDR3 is 16 residues long. Germline V gene data show CDR1 as SGHTA and CDR2 as FQGTGA. The V and J ends lost 5 bases and 6 bases, in that order; junction bases with no gene match: 11. The CDR3 region is CASSPDRGSLSGELFF. CDR3 sequence (DNA): TGTGCCAGCAGCCCCGACAGGGGAAGTCTATCCGGGGAGCTGTTTTTT.

This chain joins TRBV9 and TRBJ2-1; 8 bases fit TRBD1. The CDR3 length is 15 residues. V was pared by 1 base and J by 5 bases, with 5 bases of the junction left unmatched. CDR1 and CDR2 from the germline V gene are SGDLS and YYNGEE. CDR3 DNA sequence: TGTGCCAGCAGCGTACCCCAGGGGGCCCACAATGAGCAGTTCTTC. Its protein is CASSVPQGAHNEQFF. Combining the CDR3 with reference TRBV9 and TRBJ2-1 gives the whole variable domain DSGVTQTPKHLITATGQRVTLRCSPRSGDLSVYWYQQSLDQGLQFLIQYYNGEERAKGNILERFSAQQFPDLHSELNLSSLELGDSALYFCASSVPQGAHNEQFFGPGTRLTVL.

The chain recombines TRBV30 with TRBJ1-5; D may be TRBD1 (5 bases). Germline V lookup: CDR1 GTSNPN, CDR2 SVGIG (reference sequence). The CDR3 spans 14 residues. V shed 1 base and J shed 7 bases, with 14 bases lying between them. This CDR3 is CAWSGGGGRQPQHF. CDR3 nucleotide sequence: TGTGCCTGGAGTGGAGGCGGGGGTCGACAGCCCCAGCATTTT.

The chain combines TRBV20-1 with TRBJ2-7; 7 bases fit TRBD1. This CDR3 is built from 14 residues. V was pared by 3 bases and J by 4 bases, with 9 bases of the junction left unmatched. Germline lookup yields CDR1 DFQATT and CDR2 SNEGSKA (reference sequence). In DNA, the CDR3 is TGCAGTGCTAGTTCCGGGACAGCAGATTACGAGCAGTACTTC. It specifies CSASSGTADYEQYF.

The rearrangement uses TRBV23-1 and TRBJ1-4, with D tentatively TRBD1 (6 bases). TRBV23-1 is sorted into the ORF group, with uncertain function. The V end was cut by 0 bases, the J end by 0 bases, with 8 bases between. The CDR3 is made up of 16 amino acids. The CDR3: CASSQSGGATNEKLFF. The CDR3, as DNA: TGCGCCAGCAGTCAATCAGGGGGAGCAACTAATGAAAAACTGTTTTTT.

This clone has just one count. V gene TRBV5-4 combines with J gene TRBJ1-2, with 8 nucleotides matching TRBD1. The germline CDR1 and CDR2 sequences are SGHNT and YYREEE (reference sequence). V was clipped by 6 bases and J by 8 bases; unmatched bases: 9. This CDR3 region has 13 residues. The CDR3 reads CASIRQGLGGYTF. The CDR3 DNA sequence: TGTGCCAGCATACGACAGGGGTTGGGGGGCTACACCTTC.

The chain couples TRBV4-1 to TRBJ1-4, with a tentative D call TRBD1 (6 bases). V was trimmed by 2 bases and J by 0 bases, leaving 10 bases between them. The CDR3 extends over 16 amino acids. Germline V CDR1 and CDR2: MGHRA, YSYEKL. CDR3 coding DNA: TGCGCCAGCAGCCAACCCGGACAGACAACTAATGAAAAACTGTTTTTT. It yields the protein CASSQPGQTTNEKLFF.